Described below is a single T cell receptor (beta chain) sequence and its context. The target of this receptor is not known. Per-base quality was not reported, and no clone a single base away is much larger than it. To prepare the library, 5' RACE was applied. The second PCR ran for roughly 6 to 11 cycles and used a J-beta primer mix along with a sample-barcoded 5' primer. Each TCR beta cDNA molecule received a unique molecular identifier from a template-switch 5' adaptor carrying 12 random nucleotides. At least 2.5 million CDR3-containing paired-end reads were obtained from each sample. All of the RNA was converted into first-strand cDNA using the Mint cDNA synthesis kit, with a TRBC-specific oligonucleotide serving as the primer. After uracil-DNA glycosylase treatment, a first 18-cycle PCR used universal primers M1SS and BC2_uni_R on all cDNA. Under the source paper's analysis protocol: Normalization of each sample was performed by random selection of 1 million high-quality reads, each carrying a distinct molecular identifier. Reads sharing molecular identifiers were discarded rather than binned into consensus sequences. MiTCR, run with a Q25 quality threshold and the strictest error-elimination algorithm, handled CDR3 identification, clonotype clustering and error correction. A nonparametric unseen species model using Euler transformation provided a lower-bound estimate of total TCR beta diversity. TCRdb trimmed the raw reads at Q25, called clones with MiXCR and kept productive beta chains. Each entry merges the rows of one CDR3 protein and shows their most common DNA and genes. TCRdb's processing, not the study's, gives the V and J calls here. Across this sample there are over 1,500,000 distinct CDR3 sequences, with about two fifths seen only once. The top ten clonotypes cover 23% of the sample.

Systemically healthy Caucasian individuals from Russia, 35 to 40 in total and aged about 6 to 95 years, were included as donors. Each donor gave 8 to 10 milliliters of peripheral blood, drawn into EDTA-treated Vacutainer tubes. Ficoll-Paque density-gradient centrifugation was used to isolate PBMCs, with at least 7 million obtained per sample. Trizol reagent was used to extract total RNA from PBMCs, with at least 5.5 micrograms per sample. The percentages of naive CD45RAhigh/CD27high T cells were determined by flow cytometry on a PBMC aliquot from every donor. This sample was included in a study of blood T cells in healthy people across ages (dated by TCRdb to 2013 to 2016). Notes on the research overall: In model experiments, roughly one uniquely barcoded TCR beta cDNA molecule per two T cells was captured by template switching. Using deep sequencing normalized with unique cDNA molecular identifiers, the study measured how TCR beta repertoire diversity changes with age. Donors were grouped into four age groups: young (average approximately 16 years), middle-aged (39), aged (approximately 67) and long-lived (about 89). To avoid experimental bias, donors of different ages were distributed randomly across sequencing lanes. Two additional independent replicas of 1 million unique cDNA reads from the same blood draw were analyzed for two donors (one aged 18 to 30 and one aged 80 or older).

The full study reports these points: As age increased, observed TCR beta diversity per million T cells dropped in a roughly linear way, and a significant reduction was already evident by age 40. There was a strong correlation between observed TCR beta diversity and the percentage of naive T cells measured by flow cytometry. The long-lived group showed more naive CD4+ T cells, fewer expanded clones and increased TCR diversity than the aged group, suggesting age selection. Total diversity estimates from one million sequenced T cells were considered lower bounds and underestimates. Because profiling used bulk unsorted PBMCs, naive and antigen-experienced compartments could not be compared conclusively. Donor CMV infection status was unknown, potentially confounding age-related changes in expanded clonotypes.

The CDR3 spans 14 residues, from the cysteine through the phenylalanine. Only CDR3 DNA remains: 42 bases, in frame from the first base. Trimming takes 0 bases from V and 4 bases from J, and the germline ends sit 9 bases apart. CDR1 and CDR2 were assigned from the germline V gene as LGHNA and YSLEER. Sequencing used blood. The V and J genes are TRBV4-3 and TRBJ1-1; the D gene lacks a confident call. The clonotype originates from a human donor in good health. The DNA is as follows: TGCGCCAGCAGCCAAGATCTAGGTTTCACTGAAGCTTTCTTT. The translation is CASSQDLGFTEAFF.